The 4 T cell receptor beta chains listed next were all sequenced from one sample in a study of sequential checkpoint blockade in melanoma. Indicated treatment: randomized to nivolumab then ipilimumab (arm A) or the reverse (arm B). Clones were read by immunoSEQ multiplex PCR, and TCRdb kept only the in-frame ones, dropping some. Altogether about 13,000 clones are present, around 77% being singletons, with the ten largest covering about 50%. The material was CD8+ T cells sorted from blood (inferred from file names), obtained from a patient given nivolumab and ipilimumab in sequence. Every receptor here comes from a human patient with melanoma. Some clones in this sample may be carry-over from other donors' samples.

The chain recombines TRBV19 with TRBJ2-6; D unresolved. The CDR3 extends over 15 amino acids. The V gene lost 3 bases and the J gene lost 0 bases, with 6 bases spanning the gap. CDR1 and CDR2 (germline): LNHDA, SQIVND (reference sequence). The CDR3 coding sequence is TGTGCCAGTAGTATTTTCTTCTCTGGGGCCAACGTCCTGACTTTC. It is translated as CASSIFFSGANVLTF.

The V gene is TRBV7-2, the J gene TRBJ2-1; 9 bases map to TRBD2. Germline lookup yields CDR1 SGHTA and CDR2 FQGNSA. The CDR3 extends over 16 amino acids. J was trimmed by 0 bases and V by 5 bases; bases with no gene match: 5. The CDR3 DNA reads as TGTGCCAGCAGCCCGAGCGGGGGGTTCTCCTACAATGAGCAGTTCTTC. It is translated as CASSPSGGFSYNEQFF.

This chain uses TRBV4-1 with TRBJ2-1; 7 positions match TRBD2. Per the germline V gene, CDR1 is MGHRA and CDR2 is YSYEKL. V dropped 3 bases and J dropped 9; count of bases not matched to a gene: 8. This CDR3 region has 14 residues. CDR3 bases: TGCGCCAGCAGCCAGACCGGGAGCGGGGTTGAGCAGTTCTTC. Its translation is CASSQTGSGVEQFF.

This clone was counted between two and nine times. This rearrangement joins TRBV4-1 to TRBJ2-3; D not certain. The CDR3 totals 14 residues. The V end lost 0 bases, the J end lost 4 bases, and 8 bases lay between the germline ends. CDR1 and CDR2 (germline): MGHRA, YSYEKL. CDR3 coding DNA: TGCGCCAGCAGCCAAGAAAGGAGAGCAGATACGCAGTATTTT. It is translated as CASSQERRADTQYF.